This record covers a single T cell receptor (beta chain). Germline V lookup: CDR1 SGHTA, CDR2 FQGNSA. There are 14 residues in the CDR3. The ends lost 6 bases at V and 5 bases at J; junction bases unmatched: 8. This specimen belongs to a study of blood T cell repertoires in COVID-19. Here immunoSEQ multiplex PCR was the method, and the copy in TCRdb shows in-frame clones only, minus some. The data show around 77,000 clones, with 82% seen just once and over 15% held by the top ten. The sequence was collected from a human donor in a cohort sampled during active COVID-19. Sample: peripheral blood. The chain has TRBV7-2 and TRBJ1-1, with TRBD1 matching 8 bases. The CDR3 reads CASRSSGGGTEAFF. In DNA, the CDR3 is TGTGCCAGCAGATCTTCAGGGGGCGGAACTGAAGCTTTCTTT.